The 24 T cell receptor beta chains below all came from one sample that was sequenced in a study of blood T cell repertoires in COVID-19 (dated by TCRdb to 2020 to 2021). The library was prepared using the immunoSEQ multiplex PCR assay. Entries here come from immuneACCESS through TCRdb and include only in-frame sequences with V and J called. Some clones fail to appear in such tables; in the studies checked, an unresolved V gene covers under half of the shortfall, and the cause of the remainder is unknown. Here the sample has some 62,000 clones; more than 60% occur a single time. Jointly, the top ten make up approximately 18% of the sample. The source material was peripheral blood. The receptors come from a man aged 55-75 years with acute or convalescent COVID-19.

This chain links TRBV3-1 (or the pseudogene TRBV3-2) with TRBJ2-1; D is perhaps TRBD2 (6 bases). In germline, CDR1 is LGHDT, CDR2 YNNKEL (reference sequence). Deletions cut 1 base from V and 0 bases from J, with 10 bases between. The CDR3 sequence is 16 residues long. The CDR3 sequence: CASSQVAGGSYNEQFF. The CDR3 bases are TGTGCCAGCAGCCAAGTAGCCGGGGGCTCCTACAATGAGCAGTTCTTC.

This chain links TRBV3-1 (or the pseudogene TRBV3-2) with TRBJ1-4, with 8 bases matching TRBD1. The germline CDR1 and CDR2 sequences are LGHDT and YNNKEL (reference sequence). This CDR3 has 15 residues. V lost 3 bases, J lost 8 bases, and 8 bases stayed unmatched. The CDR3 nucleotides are TGTGCCAGCAGCCAGCAGACAGGGGCGGGGGAAAAACTGTTTTTT. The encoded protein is CASSQQTGAGEKLFF.

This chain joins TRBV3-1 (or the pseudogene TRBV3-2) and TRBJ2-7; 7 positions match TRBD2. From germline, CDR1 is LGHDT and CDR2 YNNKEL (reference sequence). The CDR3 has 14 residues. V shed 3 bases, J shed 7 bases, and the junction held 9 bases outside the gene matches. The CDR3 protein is CASSQRSPGREQYF. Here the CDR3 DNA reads TGTGCCAGCAGCCAGAGGTCCCCCGGGAGGGAGCAGTACTTC.

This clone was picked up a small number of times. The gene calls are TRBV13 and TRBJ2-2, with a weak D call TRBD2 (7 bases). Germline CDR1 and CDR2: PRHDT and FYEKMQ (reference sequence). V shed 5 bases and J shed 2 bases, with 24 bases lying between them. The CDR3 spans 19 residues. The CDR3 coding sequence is TGTGCCAGCAGCCAAGGGGGTTTGGGCGGGAGCCTCAACACCGGGGAGCTGTTTTTT. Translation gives CASSQGGLGGSLNTGELFF. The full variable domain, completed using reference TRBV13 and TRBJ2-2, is AAGVIQSPRHLIKEKRETATLKCYPIPRHDTVYWYQQGPGQDPQFLISFYEKMQSDKGSIPDRFSAQQFSDYHSELNMSSLELGDSALYFCASSQGGLGGSLNTGELFFGEGSRLTVL.

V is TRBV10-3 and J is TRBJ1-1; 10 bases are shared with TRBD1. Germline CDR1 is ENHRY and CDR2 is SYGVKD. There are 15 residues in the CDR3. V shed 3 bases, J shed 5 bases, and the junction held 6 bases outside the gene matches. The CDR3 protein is CAISEDGTGVTEAFF. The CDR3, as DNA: TGTGCCATCAGTGAAGACGGGACAGGGGTGACTGAAGCTTTCTTT.

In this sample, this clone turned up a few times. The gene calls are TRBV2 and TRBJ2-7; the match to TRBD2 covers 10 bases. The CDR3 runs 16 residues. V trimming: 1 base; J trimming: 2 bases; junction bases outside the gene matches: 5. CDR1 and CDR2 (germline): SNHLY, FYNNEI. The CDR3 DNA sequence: TGTGCCAGCAGTGAAGGAGGTCTAGCGGGGGCCTACGAGCAGTACTTC. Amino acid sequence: CASSEGGLAGAYEQYF.

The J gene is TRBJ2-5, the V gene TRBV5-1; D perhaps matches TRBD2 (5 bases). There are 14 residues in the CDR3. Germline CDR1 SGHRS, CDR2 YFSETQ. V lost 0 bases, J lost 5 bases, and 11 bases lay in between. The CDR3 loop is CASSLVGAVETQYF. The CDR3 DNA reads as TGCGCCAGCAGCTTGGTGGGAGCGGTCGAGACCCAGTACTTC.

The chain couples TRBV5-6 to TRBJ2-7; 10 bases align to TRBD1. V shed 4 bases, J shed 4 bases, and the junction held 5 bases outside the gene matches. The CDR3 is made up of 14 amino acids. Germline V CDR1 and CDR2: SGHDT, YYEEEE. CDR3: CASSGWGQGYEQYF. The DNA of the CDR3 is TGTGCCAGCAGCGGCTGGGGACAGGGGTACGAGCAGTACTTC.

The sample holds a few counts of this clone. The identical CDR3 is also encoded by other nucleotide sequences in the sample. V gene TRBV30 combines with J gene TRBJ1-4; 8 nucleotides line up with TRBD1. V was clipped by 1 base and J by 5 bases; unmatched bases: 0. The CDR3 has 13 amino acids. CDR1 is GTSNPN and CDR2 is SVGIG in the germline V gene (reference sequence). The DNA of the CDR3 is TGTGCCTGGAGTGGACAGGGGAATGAAAAACTGTTTTTT. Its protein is CAWSGQGNEKLFF.

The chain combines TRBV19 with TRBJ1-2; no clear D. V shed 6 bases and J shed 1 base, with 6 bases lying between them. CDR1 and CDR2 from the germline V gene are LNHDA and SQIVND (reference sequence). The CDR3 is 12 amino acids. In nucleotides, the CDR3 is TGTGCCAGTAGGGCTTATAACTATGGCTACACCTTC. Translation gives CASRAYNYGYTF.

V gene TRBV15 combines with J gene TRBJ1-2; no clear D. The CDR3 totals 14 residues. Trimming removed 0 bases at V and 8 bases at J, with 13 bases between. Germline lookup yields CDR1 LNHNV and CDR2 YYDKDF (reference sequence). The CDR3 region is CATSRDGRPGGYTF. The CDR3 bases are TGTGCCACCAGCAGAGACGGGAGGCCCGGCGGCTACACCTTC.

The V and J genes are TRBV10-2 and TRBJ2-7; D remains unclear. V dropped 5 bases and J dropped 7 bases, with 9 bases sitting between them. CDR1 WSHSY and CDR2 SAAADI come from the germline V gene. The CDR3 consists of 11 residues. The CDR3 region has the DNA TGCGCCAGCAGTACCCAGATAGAGCAGTACTTC. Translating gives CASSTQIEQYF.

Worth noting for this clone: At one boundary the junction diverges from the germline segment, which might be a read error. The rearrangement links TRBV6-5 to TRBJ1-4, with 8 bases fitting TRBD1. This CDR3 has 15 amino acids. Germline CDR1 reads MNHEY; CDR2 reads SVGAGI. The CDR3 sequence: CASSSQGETSEKLFF. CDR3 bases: TGTGCCAGCAGTTCACAGGGGGAGACTAGTGAAAAACTGTTTTTT.

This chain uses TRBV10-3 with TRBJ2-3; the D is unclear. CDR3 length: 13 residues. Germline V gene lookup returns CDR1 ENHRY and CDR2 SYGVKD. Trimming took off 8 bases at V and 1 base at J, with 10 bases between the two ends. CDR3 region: CAISLPGTDTQYF. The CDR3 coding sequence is TGTGCCATCTCCCTTCCGGGCACAGATACGCAGTATTTT.

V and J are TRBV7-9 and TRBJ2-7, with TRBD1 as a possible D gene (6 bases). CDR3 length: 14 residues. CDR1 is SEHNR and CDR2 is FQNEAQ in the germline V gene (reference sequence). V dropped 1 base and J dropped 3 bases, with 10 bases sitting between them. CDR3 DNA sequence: TGTGCCAGCAGCTTAGGTGACAGGATCTACGAGCAGTACTTC. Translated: CASSLGDRIYEQYF.

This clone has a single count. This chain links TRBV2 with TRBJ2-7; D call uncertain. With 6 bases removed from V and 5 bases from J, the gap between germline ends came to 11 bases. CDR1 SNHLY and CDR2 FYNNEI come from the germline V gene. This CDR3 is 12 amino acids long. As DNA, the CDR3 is TGTGCCAGCAGGCCGCAGGTACACGAGCAGTACTTC. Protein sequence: CASRPQVHEQYF.

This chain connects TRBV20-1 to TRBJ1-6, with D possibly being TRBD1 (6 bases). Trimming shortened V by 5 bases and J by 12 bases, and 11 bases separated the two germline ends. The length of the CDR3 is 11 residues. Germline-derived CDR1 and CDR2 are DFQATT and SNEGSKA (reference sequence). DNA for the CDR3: TGCAGTGCTGGAGGACAGAGACCCCTCCACTTT. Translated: CSAGGQRPLHF.

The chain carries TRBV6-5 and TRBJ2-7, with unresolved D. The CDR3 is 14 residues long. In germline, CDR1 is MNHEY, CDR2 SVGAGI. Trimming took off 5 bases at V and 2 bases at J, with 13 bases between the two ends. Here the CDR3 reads CASSTTRQTYEQYF. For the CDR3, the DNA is TGTGCCAGCAGTACCACGAGGCAAACCTACGAGCAGTACTTC.

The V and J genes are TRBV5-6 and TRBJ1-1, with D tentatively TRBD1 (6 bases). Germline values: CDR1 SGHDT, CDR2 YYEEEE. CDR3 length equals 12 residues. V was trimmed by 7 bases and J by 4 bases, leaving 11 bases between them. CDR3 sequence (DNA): TGTGCCAGCGTACAGGGTAGCACTGAAGCTTTCTTT. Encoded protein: CASVQGSTEAFF.

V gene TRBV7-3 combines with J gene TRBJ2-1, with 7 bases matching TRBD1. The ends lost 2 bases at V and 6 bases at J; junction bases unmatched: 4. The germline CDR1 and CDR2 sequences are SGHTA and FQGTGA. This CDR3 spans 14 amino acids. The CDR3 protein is CASSLQTGSNEQFF. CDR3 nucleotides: TGTGCCAGCAGCTTACAGACAGGGTCCAATGAGCAGTTCTTC.

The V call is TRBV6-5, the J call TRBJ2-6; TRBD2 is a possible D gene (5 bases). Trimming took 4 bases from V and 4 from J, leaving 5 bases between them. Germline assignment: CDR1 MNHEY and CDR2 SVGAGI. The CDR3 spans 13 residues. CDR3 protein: CASSWEGANVLTF. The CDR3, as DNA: TGTGCCAGCAGTTGGGAGGGGGCCAACGTCCTGACTTTC.

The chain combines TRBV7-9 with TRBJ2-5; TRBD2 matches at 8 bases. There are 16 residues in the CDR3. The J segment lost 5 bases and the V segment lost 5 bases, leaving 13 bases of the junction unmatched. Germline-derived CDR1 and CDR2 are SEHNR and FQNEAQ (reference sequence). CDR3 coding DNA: TGTGCCAGCAGCACTACAACTAGCGGCGAAGCGGAGACCCAGTACTTC. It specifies CASSTTTSGEAETQYF.

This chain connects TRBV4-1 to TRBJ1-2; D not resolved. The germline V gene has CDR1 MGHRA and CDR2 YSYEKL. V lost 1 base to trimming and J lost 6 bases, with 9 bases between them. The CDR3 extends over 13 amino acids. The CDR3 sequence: CASSQGAGDGYTF. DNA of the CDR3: TGCGCCAGCAGCCAAGGGGCGGGAGATGGCTACACCTTC.

The CDR3 is CASSFQWSEQYF. The CDR3 DNA follows: TGTGCCAGCAGCTTTCAATGGAGCGAGCAGTACTTC. The V and J genes are TRBV5-6 and TRBJ2-7; D not certain. CDR3 length equals 12 residues. The V gene lost 2 bases and the J gene lost 6 bases, with 9 bases spanning the gap. CDR1 is SGHDT, CDR2 YYEEEE, per germline.